The rows below give T cell receptor beta chains drawn from one sample of a study of cytomegalovirus exposure and HLA in healthy donors. TCRdb's table, derived via immunoSEQ multiplex PCR, lists solely in-frame clones and lacks some. Of 180,000 or so clones listed, roughly 75% are singletons. Sequencing was done on a sample of PBMCs. Receptor source: a woman in her 40s in good health and CMV-seropositive. Each CDR3 is given with its conserved first and last residue. The D gene is left open where the match is weak. A row's size may be missing; if present it is once, few, many or a size class.

V	J	size	D	CDR3	DNA
TRBV19	TRBJ2-1	NA	TRBD2	CATGLAGVKEQFF	TGTGCCACGGGACTAGCGGGAGTTAAGGAGCAGTTCTTC
TRBV6-5	TRBJ2-3	NA	NA	CASSTTVDTDTQYF	TGTGCCAGCAGTACGACTGTCGACACAGATACGCAGTATTTT
TRBV5-1	TRBJ2-1	NA	NA	CASSLAGGREQFF	TGCGCCAGCAGCTTGGCCGGAGGGAGAGAGCAGTTCTTC
TRBV6-5	TRBJ1-5	NA	NA	CASSPRQTNQPQHF	TGTGCCAGCAGTCCCCGACAGACCAATCAGCCCCAGCATTTT
TRBV18	TRBJ2-5	NA	NA	CASSPPGNHAGETQYF	TGTGCCAGCTCACCACCGGGGAACCATGCGGGGGAGACCCAGTACTTC
TRBV7-8	TRBJ1-5	NA	TRBD1	CASSLTSGGGQPQHF	TGTGCCAGCAGCTTAACCTCAGGGGGAGGTCAGCCCCAGCATTTT
TRBV23-1	TRBJ1-5	NA	TRBD1	CASSPPSGTEPEGASNQPQHF	TGCGCCAGCAGTCCACCCTCCGGGACAGAGCCTGAAGGAGCGAGCAATCAGCCCCAGCATTTT
TRBV2	TRBJ1-3	few	NA	CASSLGAENTIYF	TGTGCCAGCAGTTTGGGGGCAGAAAACACCATATATTTT
TRBV14	TRBJ1-5	NA	NA	CASSPRGSNQPQHF	TGTGCCAGCAGCCCTCGAGGTAGCAATCAGCCCCAGCATTTT
TRBV6-1	TRBJ2-7	NA	TRBD1	CASRIWGTGAREQYF	TGTGCCAGCAGAATCTGGGGGACAGGGGCGCGCGAGCAGTACTTC
TRBV7-9	TRBJ1-2	NA	TRBD1	CASSLTGTGYGYTF	TGTGCCAGCAGCTTGACCGGGACAGGCTATGGCTACACCTTC
TRBV27	TRBJ1-1	NA	TRBD1	CASSSPGRGRGEAFF	TGTGCCAGCAGTTCCCCGGGCAGGGGGCGAGGTGAAGCTTTCTTT